A selection of T cell receptor beta chains follows, all from one sample in a study of cytomegalovirus exposure and HLA in healthy donors. Measured with immunoSEQ multiplex PCR; TCRdb has only the in-frame clones, and not every one. In the table there are about 160,000 clones, less than 90% of which are singletons. The sequencing input was PBMCs. These receptors were obtained from a woman aged 25 to 45 in good health and CMV-seronegative. CDR3s include the opening cysteine and the closing phenylalanine or tryptophan. D genes are given only for firm matches. Clone size, where shown, is once, few, many, or a class for clones that have expanded.

DNA: TGCGCCAGCAGCTGGGACGGGACTAGCGGGAGGGCCGGTGCAGATACGCAGTATTTT
CDR3: CASSWDGTSGRAGADTQYF
V: TRBV5-1
J: TRBJ2-3
size: NA
D: TRBD2

DNA: TGTGCCAGCAGAGATCAGGCGAGCAATCAGCCCCAGCATTTT
CDR3: CASRDQASNQPQHF
V: TRBV2
J: TRBJ1-5
size: NA
D: NA

DNA: TGTGCCAGCAGTTTATCGTTATCCGCAACTAATGAAAAACTGTTTTTT
CDR3: CASSLSLSATNEKLFF
V: TRBV27
J: TRBJ1-4
size: NA
D: NA

DNA: TGTGCCAGCAGTAGCTACAAGAACACTGAAGCTTTCTTT
CDR3: CASSSYKNTEAFF
V: TRBV6-5
J: TRBJ1-1
size: once
D: NA

DNA: TGTGCCAGCAGCTTAGTTGTGGCTAGCGGGGGGAATGAGCAGTTCTTC
CDR3: CASSLVVASGGNEQFF
V: TRBV7-9
J: TRBJ2-1
size: once
D: TRBD2

DNA: TGCGCCAGCAGCTTTATCGGTGTAGACCGAGGGGACCAGTACTTC
CDR3: CASSFIGVDRGDQYF
V: TRBV5-1
J: TRBJ2-5
size: NA
D: NA

DNA: TGTGCCAGCAGTCCTACAGCGGGGGGCAAGGACGAGCAGTACTTC
CDR3: CASSPTAGGKDEQYF
V: TRBV5-8
J: TRBJ2-7
size: NA
D: TRBD2

DNA: TGTGCCAGCAGGAAAACGGGACAGCAGTGGGTCAATCAGCCCCAGCATTTT
CDR3: CASRKTGQQWVNQPQHF
V: TRBV28
J: TRBJ1-5
size: NA
D: TRBD1

DNA: TGTGCCAGTTCCCCCACCGACGGGTACCATGAAAAACTGTTTTTT
CDR3: CASSPTDGYHEKLFF
V: TRBV28
J: TRBJ1-4
size: NA
D: NA

DNA: TGTGCCAGCAGTTCCGGGACCGATGGCTACACCTTC
CDR3: CASSSGTDGYTF
V: TRBV6-5
J: TRBJ1-2
size: NA
D: NA

DNA: TGTGCCAGCAGCGTACGTTCTACAGTCACAGATACGCAGTATTTT
CDR3: CASSVRSTVTDTQYF
V: TRBV9
J: TRBJ2-3
size: NA
D: NA

DNA: TGTGCCAGCAGTACGTTACGACAGGGACGTTCTGGAAACACCATATATTTT
CDR3: CASSTLRQGRSGNTIYF
V: TRBV28
J: TRBJ1-3
size: NA
D: TRBD1

DNA: TGCGCCAGCAGCCAAGATTTTAGGGCTAACTATGGCTACACCTTC
CDR3: CASSQDFRANYGYTF
V: TRBV4-3
J: TRBJ1-2
size: NA
D: NA

DNA: TGTGCCACCAGCCCTAGGGAGAACACTGAAGCTTTCTTT
CDR3: CATSPRENTEAFF
V: TRBV15
J: TRBJ1-1
size: NA
D: NA

DNA: TGTGCCAGCAGCGATACAGGGCCCGATTATGGCTACACCTTC
CDR3: CASSDTGPDYGYTF
V: TRBV27
J: TRBJ1-2
size: once
D: NA

DNA: TGTGCCAGCAGCGGGAGAAGACAGGGAACTAACTATGGCTACACCTTC
CDR3: CASSGRRQGTNYGYTF
V: TRBV5-4
J: TRBJ1-2
size: NA
D: TRBD1

DNA: TGTGCCAGTAGTATAGATTCCCTGGGGGCAGCTAACACCGGGGAGCTGTTTTTT
CDR3: CASSIDSLGAANTGELFF
V: TRBV19
J: TRBJ2-2
size: NA
D: NA

DNA: TGTGCCATCAGAGGGACTAGCGGGAGGACCATGAATGAGCAGTTCTTC
CDR3: CAIRGTSGRTMNEQFF
V: TRBV10-3
J: TRBJ2-1
size: NA
D: TRBD2